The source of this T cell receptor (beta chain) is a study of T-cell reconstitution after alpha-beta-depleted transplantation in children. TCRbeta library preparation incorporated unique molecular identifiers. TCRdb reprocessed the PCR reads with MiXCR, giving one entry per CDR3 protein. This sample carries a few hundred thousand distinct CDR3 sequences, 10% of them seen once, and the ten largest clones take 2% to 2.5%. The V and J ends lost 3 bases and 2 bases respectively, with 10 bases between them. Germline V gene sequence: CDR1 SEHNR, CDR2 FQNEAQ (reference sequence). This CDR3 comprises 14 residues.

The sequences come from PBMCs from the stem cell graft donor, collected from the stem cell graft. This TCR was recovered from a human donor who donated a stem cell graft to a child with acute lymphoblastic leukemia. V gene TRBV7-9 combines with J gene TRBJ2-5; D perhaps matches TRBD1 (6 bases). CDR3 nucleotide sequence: TGTGCCAGCAGCTTCTTGACAGGACAAGAGACCCAGTACTTC. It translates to CASSFLTGQETQYF. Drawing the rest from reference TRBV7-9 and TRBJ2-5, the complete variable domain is DTGVSQNPRHKITKRGQNVTFRCDPISEHNRLYWYRQTLGQGPEFLTYFQNEAQLEKSRLLSDRFSAERPKGSFSTLEIQRTEQGDSAMYLCASSFLTGQETQYFGPGTRLLVL.